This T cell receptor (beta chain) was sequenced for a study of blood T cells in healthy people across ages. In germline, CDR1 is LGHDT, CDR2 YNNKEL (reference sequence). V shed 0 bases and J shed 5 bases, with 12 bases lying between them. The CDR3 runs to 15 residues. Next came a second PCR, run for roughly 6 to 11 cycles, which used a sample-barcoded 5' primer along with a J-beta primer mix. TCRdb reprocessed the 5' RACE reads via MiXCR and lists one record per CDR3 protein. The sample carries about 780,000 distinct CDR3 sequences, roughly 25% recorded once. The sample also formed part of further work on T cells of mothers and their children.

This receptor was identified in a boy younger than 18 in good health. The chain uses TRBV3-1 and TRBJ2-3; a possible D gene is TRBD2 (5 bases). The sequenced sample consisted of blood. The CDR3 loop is CASSQETRGRDTQYF. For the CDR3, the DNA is TGTGCCAGCAGCCAAGAAACCAGAGGGAGAGATACGCAGTATTTT.